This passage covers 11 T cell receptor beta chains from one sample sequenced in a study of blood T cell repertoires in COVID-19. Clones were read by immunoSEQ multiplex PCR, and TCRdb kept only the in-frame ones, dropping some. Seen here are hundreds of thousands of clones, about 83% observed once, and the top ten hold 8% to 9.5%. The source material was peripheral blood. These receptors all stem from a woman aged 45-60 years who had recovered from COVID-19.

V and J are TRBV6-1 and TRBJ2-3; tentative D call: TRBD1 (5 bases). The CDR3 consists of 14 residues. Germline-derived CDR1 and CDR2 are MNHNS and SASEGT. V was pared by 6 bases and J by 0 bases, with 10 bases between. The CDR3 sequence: CASSPGISTDTQYF. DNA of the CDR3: TGTGCCAGCAGCCCAGGGATTAGCACAGATACGCAGTATTTT.

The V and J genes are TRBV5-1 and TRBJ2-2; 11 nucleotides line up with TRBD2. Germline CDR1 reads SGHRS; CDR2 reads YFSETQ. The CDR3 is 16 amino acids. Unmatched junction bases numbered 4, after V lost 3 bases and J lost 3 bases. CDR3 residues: CASSSLAGGDTGELFF. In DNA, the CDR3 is TGCGCCAGCAGCTCCCTAGCGGGGGGCGACACCGGGGAGCTGTTTTTT.

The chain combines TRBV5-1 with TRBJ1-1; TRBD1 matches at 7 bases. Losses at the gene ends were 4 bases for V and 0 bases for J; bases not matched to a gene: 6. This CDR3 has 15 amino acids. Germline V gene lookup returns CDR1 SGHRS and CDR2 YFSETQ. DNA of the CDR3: TGCGCCAGCAGCGACGGGACAGACATGAACACTGAAGCTTTCTTT. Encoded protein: CASSDGTDMNTEAFF.

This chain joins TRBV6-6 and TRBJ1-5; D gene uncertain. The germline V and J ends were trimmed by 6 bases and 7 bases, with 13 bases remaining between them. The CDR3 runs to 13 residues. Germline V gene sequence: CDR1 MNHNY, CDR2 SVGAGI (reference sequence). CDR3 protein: CASSSFPLQPQHF. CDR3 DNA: TGTGCCAGCAGCTCTTTCCCCTTACAGCCCCAGCATTTT.

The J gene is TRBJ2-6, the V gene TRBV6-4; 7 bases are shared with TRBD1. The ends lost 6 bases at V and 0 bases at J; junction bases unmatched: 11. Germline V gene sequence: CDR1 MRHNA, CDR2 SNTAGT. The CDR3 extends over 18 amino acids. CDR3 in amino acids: CASSGTGTEYSGANVLTF. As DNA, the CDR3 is TGTGCCAGCAGCGGAACCGGGACAGAGTACTCTGGGGCCAACGTCCTGACTTTC.

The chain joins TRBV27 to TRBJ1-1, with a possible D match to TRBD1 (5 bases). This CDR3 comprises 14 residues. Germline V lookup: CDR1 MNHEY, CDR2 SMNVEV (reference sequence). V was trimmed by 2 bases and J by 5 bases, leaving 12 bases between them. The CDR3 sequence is CASSLRGGETEAFF. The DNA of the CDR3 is TGTGCCAGCAGTTTACGGGGGGGTGAGACTGAAGCTTTCTTT.

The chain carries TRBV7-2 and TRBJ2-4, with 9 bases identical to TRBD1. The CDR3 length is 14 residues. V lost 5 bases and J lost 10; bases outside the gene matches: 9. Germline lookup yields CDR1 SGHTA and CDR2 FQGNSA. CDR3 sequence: CASSPQDRGRIQYF. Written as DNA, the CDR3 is TGTGCCAGCAGCCCCCAGGACAGGGGACGAATTCAGTACTTC.

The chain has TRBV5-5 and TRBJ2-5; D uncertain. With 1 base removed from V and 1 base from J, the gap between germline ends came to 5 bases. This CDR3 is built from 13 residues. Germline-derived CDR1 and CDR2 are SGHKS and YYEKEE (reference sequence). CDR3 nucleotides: TGTGCCAGCAGCTTGAGAGGCCAAGAGACCCAGTACTTC. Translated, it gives CASSLRGQETQYF.

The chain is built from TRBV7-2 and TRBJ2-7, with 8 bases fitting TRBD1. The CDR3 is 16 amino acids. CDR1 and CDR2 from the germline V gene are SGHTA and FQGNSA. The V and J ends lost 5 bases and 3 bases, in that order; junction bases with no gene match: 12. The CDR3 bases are TGTGCCAGCAGCCAGACAGGGGCCGCCCTAAACTACGAGCAGTACTTC. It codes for CASSQTGAALNYEQYF.

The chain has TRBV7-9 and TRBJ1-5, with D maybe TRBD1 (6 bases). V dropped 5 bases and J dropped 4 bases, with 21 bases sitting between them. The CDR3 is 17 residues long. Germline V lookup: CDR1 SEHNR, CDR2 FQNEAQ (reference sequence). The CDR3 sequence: CASSRIYQGTGNQPQHF. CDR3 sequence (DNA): TGTGCCAGCAGCCGAATTTATCAGGGGACGGGAAATCAGCCCCAGCATTTT.

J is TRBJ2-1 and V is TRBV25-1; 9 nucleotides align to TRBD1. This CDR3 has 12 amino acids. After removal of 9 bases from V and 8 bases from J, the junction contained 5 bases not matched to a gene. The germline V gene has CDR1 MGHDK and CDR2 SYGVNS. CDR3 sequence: CASRRQGDEQFF. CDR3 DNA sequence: TGTGCCAGTCGACGACAGGGGGATGAGCAGTTCTTC. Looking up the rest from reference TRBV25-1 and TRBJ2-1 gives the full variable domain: EADIYQTPRYLVIGTGKKITLECSQTMGHDKMYWYQQDPGMELHLIHYSYGVNSTEKGDLSSESTVSRIRTEHFPLTLESARPSHTSQYLCASRRQGDEQFFGPGTRLTVL.